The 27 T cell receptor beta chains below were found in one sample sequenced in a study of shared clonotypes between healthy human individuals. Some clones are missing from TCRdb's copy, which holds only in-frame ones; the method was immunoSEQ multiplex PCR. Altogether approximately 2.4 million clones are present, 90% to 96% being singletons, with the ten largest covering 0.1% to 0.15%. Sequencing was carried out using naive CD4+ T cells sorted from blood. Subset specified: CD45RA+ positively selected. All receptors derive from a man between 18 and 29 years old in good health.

CDR3 nucleotide sequence: TGTGCCAGTAGTATGTTCCCCAGGAATGAAGGAAATCAGCCCCAGCATTTT. Translated, it gives CASSMFPRNEGNQPQHF. The rearrangement links TRBV19 to TRBJ1-5, with no clear D. The V and J ends lost 3 bases and 4 bases respectively, with 19 bases between them. This CDR3 is 17 amino acids long. Germline lookup yields CDR1 LNHDA and CDR2 SQIVND (reference sequence).

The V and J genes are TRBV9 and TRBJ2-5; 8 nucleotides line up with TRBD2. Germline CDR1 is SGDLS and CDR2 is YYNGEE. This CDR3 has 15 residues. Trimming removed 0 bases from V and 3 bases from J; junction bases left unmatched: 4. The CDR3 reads CASSVAGGPKETQYF. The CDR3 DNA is TGTGCCAGCAGCGTAGCGGGGGGGCCTAAAGAGACCCAGTACTTC.

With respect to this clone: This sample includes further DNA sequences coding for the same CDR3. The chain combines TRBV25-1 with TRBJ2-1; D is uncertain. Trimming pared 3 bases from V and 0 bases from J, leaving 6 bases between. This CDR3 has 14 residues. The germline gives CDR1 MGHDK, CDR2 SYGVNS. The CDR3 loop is CASSEGSSYNEQFF. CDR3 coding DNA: TGTGCCAGCAGTGAGGGCAGCTCCTACAATGAGCAGTTCTTC.

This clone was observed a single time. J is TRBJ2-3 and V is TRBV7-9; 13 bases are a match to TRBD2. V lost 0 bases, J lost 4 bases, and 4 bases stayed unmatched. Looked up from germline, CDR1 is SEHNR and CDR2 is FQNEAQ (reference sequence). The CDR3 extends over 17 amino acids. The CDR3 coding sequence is TGTGCCAGCAGCTTAGCGGTACTAGCGGGGGGGCCAGATACGCAGTATTTT. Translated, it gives CASSLAVLAGGPDTQYF.

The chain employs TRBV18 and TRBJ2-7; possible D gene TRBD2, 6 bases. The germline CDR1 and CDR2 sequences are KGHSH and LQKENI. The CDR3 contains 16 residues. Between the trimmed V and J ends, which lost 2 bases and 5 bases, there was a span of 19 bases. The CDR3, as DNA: TGTGCCAGCTCACCAGAGGGTCTCCTGGAGGGGAACGAGCAGTACTTC. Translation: CASSPEGLLEGNEQYF. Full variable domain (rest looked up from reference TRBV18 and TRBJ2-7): NAGVMQNPRHLVRRRGQEARLRCSPMKGHSHVYWYRQLPEEGLKFMVYLQKENIIDESGMPKERFSAEFPKEGPSILRIQQVVRGDSAAYFCASSPEGLLEGNEQYFGPGTRLTVT.

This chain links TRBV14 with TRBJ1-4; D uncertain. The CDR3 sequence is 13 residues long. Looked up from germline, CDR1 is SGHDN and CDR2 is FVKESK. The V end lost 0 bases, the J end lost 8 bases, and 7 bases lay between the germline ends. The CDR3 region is CASSQDRAEKLFF. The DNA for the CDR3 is TGTGCCAGCAGCCAAGATCGGGCCGAAAAACTGTTTTTT.

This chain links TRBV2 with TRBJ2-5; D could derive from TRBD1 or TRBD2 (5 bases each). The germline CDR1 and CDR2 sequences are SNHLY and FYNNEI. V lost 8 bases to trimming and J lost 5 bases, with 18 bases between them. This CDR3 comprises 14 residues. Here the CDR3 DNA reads TGTGCCAGCGGCCATGTTGGGGGTGCGGAGACCCAGTACTTC. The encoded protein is CASGHVGGAETQYF.

CDR3 in DNA: TGTGCCAGCAGCGTACTAGCGGGAACAACCGGGGAGCTGTTTTTT. Translation: CASSVLAGTTGELFF. The chain combines TRBV9 with TRBJ2-2; 9 nucleotides align to TRBD2. The CDR3 spans 15 residues. Losses at the gene ends were 1 base for V and 5 bases for J; bases not matched to a gene: 3. Looked up from germline, CDR1 is SGDLS and CDR2 is YYNGEE.

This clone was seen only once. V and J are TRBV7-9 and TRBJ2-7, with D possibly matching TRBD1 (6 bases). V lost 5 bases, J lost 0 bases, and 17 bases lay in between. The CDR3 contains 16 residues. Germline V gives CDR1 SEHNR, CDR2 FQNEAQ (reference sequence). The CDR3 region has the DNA TGTGCCAGCAGCCCCCGTCTGGGGGCGTCCTCCTACGAGCAGTACTTC. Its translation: CASSPRLGASSYEQYF.

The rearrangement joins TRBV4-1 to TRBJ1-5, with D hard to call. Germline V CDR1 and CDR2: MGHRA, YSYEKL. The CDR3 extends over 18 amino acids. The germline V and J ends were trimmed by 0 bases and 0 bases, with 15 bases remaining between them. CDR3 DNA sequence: TGCGCCAGCAGCCAAGATTTGTCGAGGGAGTATAGCAATCAGCCCCAGCATTTT. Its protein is CASSQDLSREYSNQPQHF.

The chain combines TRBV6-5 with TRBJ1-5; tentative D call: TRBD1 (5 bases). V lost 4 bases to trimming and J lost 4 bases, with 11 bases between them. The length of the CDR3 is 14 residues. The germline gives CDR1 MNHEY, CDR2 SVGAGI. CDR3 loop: CASSLGVGNQPQHF. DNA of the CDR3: TGTGCCAGCAGTTTAGGGGTGGGAAATCAGCCCCAGCATTTT.

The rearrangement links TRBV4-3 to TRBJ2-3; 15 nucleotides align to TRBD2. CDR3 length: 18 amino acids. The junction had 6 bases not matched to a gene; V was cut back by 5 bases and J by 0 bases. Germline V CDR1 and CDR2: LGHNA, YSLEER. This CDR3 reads CASSKGLAGGLSTDTQYF. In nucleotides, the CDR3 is TGCGCCAGCAGCAAGGGACTAGCGGGAGGCCTTAGCACAGATACGCAGTATTTT.

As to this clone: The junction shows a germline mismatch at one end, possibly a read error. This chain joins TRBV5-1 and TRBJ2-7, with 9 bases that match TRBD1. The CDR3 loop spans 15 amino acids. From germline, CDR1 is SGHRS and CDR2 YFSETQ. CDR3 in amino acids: CASSLAGQGFYEQYF. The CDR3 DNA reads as TGCGCCAGCAGTTTGGCGGGACAGGGTTTTTACGAGCAGTACTTC.

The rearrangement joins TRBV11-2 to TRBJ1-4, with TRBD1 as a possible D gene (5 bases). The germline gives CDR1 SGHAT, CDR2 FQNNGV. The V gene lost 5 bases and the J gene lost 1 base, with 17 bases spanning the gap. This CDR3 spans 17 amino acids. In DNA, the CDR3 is TGTGCCAGCAGCACAGATATTGGCCAGGGAACTAATGAAAAACTGTTTTTT. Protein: CASSTDIGQGTNEKLFF.

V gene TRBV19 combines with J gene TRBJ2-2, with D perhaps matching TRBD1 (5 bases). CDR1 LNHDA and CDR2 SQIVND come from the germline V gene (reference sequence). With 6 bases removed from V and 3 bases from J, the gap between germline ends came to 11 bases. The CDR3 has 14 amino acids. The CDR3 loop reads CASSGRADTGELFF. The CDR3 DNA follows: TGTGCCAGTAGCGGCAGGGCGGACACCGGGGAGCTGTTTTTT.

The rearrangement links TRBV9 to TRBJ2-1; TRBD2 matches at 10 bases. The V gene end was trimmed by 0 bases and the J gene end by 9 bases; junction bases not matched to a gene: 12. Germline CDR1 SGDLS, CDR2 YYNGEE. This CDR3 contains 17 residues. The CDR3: CASSVDPSGSGLSEQFF. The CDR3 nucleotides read TGTGCCAGCAGCGTAGACCCTAGCGGGAGTGGGCTAAGTGAGCAGTTCTTC.

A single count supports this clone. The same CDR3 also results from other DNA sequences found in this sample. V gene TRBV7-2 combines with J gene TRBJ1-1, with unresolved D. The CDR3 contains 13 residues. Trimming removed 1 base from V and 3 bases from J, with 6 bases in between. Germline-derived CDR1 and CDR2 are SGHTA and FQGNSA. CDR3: CASSLVGDTEAFF. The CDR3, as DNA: TGTGCCAGCAGCTTAGTGGGTGACACTGAAGCTTTCTTT. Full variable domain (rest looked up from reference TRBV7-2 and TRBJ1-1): GAGVSQSPSNKVTEKGKDVELRCDPISGHTALYWYRQSLGQGLEFLIYFQGNSAPDKSGLPSDRFSAERTGGSVSTLTIQRTQQEDSAVYLCASSLVGDTEAFFGQGTRLTVV.

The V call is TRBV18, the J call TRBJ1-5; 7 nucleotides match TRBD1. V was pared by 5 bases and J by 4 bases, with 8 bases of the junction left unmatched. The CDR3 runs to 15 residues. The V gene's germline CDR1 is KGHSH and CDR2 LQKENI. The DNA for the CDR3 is TGTGCCAGCTCAGCATCCGGGACAGCTAATCAGCCCCAGCATTTT. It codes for CASSASGTANQPQHF. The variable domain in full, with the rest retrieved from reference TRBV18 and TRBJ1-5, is NAGVMQNPRHLVRRRGQEARLRCSPMKGHSHVYWYRQLPEEGLKFMVYLQKENIIDESGMPKERFSAEFPKEGPSILRIQQVVRGDSAAYFCASSASGTANQPQHFGDGTRLSIL.

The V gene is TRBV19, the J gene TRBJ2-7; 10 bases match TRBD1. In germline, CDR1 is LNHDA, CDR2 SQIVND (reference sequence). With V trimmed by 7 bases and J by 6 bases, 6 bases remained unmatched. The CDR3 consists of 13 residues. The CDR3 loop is CASKVTGGGEQYF. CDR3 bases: TGTGCCAGTAAAGTGACAGGGGGCGGCGAGCAGTACTTC.

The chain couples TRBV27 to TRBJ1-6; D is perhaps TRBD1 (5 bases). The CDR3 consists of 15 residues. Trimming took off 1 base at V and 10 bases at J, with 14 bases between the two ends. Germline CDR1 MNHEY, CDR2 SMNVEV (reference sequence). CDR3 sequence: CASSLFRTEGSPLHF. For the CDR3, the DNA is TGTGCCAGCAGTTTATTTAGGACTGAGGGGTCACCCCTCCACTTT.

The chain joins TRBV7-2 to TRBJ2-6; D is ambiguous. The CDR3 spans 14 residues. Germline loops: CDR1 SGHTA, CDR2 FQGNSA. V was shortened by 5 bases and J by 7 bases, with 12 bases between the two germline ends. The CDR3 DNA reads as TGTGCCAGCAGCCCTGTCGGCACCGCCAACGTCCTGACTTTC. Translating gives CASSPVGTANVLTF. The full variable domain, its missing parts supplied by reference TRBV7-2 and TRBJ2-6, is GAGVSQSPSNKVTEKGKDVELRCDPISGHTALYWYRQSLGQGLEFLIYFQGNSAPDKSGLPSDRFSAERTGGSVSTLTIQRTQQEDSAVYLCASSPVGTANVLTFGAGSRLTVL.

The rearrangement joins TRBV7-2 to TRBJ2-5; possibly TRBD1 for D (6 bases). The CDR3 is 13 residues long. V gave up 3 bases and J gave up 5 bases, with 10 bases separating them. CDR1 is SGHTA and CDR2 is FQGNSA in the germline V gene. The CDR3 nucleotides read TGTGCCAGCAGCTTCACAGGGATGGAGACCCAGTACTTC. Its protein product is CASSFTGMETQYF.

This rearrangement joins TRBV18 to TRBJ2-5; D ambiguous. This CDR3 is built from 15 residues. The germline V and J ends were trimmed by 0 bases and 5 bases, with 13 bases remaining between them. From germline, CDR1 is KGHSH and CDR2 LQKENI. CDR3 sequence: CASSPPNVPSETQYF. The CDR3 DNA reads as TGTGCCAGCTCACCACCGAACGTCCCGTCCGAGACCCAGTACTTC.

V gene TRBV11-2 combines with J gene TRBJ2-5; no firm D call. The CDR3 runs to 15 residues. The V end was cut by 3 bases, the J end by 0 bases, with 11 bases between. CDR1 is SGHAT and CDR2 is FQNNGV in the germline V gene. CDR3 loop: CASSLGKGNQETQYF. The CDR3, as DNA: TGTGCCAGCAGCTTGGGTAAAGGGAACCAAGAGACCCAGTACTTC.

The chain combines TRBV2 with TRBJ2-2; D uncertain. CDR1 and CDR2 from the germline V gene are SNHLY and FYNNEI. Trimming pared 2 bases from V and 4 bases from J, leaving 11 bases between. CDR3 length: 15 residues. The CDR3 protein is CASSERHSPTGELFF. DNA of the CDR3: TGTGCCAGCAGTGAACGGCATTCTCCCACCGGGGAGCTGTTTTTT. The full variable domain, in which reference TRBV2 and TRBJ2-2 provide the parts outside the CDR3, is EPEVTQTPSHQVTQMGQEVILRCVPISNHLYFYWYRQILGQKVEFLVSFYNNEISEKSEIFDDQFSVERPDGSNFTLKIRSTKLEDSAMYFCASSERHSPTGELFFGEGSRLTVL.

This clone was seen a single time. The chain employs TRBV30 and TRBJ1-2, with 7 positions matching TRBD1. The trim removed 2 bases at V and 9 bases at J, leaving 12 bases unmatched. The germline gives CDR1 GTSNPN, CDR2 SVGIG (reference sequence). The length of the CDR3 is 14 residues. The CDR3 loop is CAWSLPQDRLRYTF. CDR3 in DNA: TGTGCCTGGAGTTTACCCCAGGACAGGCTGCGCTACACCTTC.

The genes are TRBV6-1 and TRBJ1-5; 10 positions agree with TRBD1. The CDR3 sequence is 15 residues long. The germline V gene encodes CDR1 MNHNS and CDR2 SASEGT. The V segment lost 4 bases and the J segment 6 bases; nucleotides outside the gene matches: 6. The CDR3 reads CASSGPGTGVQPQHF. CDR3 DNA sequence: TGTGCCAGCAGTGGGCCGGGGACAGGGGTTCAGCCCCAGCATTTT.